The T cell receptor beta chain under discussion was sequenced for a study of CD8 T cells in Susac syndrome. Broader study findings: Maximal CD8+ clonal expansion in Susac was observed within TEMRA cells and among active patients. In its TCR sequencing and HLA analysis, the study acknowledged that the number of individuals was relatively small.

V lost 5 bases and J lost 5; bases outside the gene matches: 5. The CDR3 has 14 residues. CDR1 and CDR2 from the germline V gene are MNHEY and SVGAGI. This clonotype showed up just a few times. Antigen unknown. TEMRA cells were enriched by FACS, while CD8+ and CD4+ T cells were obtained through a negative isolation that was performed magnetically. Random hexamers served to reverse transcribe roughly 0.45 to 1 ug RNA. Coverage of TCR beta CDR3 amplification by immunoSEQ multiplex PCR extended to 54 Vbeta and 13 Jbeta. TCRdb processed the immunoSEQ multiplex PCR reads anew with MiXCR; each CDR3 protein has one entry. The sample records some 140,000 distinct CDR3 sequences, 95% being singletons.

The specimen was CD8+ T cells from PBMCs. The receptor was derived from a human donor with Susac syndrome. V usage is TRBV6-5 and J usage is TRBJ2-5; TRBD2 matches at 10 bases. The CDR3 is CASSLAGARETQYF. CDR3 nucleotides: TGTGCCAGCAGTCTAGCGGGAGCGCGGGAGACCCAGTACTTC.